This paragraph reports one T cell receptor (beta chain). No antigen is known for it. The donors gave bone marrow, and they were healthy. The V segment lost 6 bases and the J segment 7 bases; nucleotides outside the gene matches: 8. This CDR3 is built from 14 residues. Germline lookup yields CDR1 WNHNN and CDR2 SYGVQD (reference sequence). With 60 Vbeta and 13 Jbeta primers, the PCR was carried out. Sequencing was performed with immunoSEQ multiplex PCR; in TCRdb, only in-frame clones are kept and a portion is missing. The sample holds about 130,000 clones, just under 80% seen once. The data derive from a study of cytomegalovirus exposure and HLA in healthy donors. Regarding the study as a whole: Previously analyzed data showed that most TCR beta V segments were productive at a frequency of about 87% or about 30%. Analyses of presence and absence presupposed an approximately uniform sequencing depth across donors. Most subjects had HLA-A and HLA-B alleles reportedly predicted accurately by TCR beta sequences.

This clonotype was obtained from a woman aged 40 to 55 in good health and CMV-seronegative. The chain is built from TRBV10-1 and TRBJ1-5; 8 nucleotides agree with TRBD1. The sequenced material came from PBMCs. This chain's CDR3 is CASRPQGAKQPQHF. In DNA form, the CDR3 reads TGCGCCAGCAGACCTCAGGGGGCGAAACAGCCCCAGCATTTT.